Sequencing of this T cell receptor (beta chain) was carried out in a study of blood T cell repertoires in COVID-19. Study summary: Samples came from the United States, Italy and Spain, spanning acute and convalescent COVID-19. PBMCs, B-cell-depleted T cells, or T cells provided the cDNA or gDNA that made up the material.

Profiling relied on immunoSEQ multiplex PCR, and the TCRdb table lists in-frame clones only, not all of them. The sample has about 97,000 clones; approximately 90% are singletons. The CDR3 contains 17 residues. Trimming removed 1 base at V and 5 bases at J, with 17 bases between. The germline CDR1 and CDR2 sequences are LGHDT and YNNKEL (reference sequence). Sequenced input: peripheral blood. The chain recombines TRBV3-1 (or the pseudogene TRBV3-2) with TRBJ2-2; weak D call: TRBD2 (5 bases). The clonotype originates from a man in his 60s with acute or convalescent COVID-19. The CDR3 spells CASSQGRLTPGTGELFF. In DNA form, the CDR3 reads TGTGCCAGCAGCCAAGGGAGACTCACACCGGGGACCGGGGAGCTGTTTTTT.